A selection of T cell receptor beta chains follows, all from one sample in a study of CD8+ T cells in alopecia areata. The method was immunoSEQ multiplex PCR; TCRdb's version includes in-frame clones alone and lacks a portion of them. The sample has roughly 280,000 clones, 45% to 70% seen once. This material consisted of CD4+ T cells sorted from blood, taken at roughly week 53, from a patient treated with tofacitinib. The receptors were sampled from a human donor with alopecia areata. Both conserved end residues are part of each CDR3. D genes are given only for firm matches. Clone sizes are given selectively: once, few, many, or a class where the clone is expanded.

D | J | V | size | DNA | CDR3
TRBD1 | TRBJ1-2 | TRBV29-1 | - | TGCAGCGTTGATACAGGGGGCAACTATGGCTACACCTTC | CSVDTGGNYGYTF
TRBD1 | TRBJ1-6 | TRBV10-3 | - | TGTGCCATCAGTGGACAGGGGGCTGGATCACCCCTCCACTTT | CAISGQGAGSPLHF
TRBD1 | TRBJ1-5 | TRBV7-2 | - | TGTGCCAGCAGAAAGGACAGGGCCGTCAATCAGCCCCAGCATTTT | CASRKDRAVNQPQHF
- | TRBJ1-1 | TRBV5-1 | - | TGCGCCAGCAGCTTGCGACCCAGCACTGAAGCTTTCTTT | CASSLRPSTEAFF
- | TRBJ1-5 | TRBV30 | few | TGTGCCTGGAGTTTCCAGGCAGGGAGACAGCCCCAGCATTTT | CAWSFQAGRQPQHF
- | TRBJ2-5 | TRBV27 | few | TGTGCCAGCAGTTGGACAGCGCAGCAAGAGACCCAGTACTTC | CASSWTAQQETQYF
TRBD1 | TRBJ2-1 | TRBV5-1 | - | TGCGCCAGCAGCCTCCGGGACAGGGGTGCTGAGCAGTTCTTC | CASSLRDRGAEQFF
- | TRBJ1-5 | TRBV10-3 | - | TGTGCCATCAGTGAGAACCCAGCCGCCGCCCTCAGCAATCAGCCCCAGCATTTT | CAISENPAAALSNQPQHF
TRBD1 | TRBJ1-4 | TRBV7-2 | few | TGTGCCAGCAGCCCACTCTCGGGACAGGGTTCCGAAAAACTGTTTTTT | CASSPLSGQGSEKLFF
TRBD1 | TRBJ2-7 | TRBV30 | - | TGTGCCTGGAGTGAGGGGACAGGGTCCTACGAGCAGTACTTC | CAWSEGTGSYEQYF
- | TRBJ1-1 | TRBV13 | few | TGTGCCAGCAGCTTAGATTTGAACACTGAAGCTTTCTTT | CASSLDLNTEAFF
- | TRBJ2-2 | TRBV5-1 | few | TGCGCCAGCAGCTTACCAGGGGCGACCGGGGAGCTGTTTTTT | CASSLPGATGELFF
- | TRBJ1-1 | TRBV19 | - | TGTGCCAGTAGTATCAATCCGACAGATCCTGAAGCTTTCTTT | CASSINPTDPEAFF
- | TRBJ2-5 | TRBV9 | - | TGTGCCAGCAGCCCCGTAAACCCAGAGACCCAGTACTTC | CASSPVNPETQYF
- | TRBJ2-7 | TRBV29-1 | few | TGCAGCGCCATCGGAGGGACCTACGAGCAGTACTTC | CSAIGGTYEQYF
- | TRBJ2-7 | TRBV6-1 | once | TGTGCCAGCAGCCCACAACCGGGATCTGGGGAGCAGTACTTC | CASSPQPGSGEQYF
TRBD1 | TRBJ2-7 | TRBV30 | - | TGTGCCTGGAGGGATACAGGGGGCGCGGGGTACGAGCAGTACTTC | CAWRDTGGAGYEQYF
TRBD1 | TRBJ1-2 | TRBV5-1 | - | TGCGCCAGCAGCTTGGGACAGGGTCATGGCTACACCTTC | CASSLGQGHGYTF
- | TRBJ1-2 | TRBV10-3 | few | TGTGCCATCAGTGATTTGGGTAGGCTGGAGGGGACTAACTATGGCTACACCTTC | CAISDLGRLEGTNYGYTF
- | TRBJ2-1 | TRBV2 | - | TGTGCCAGCGGAACACACAATGAGCAGTTCTTC | CASGTHNEQFF
TRBD1 | TRBJ2-7 | TRBV15 | - | TGTGCCACCAGCAGAGCAGGACAGGGTGTCTACGAGCAGTACTTC | CATSRAGQGVYEQYF
TRBD1 | TRBJ1-4 | TRBV27 | once | TGTGCCAGCAGTCTGTCAGGGGGCGCAACTAATGAAAAACTGTTTTTT | CASSLSGGATNEKLFF
TRBD1 | TRBJ2-7 | TRBV7-9 | - | TGTGCCAGCAGCAGCAGGGGGTTAAGGTACGAGCAGTACTTC | CASSSRGLRYEQYF
- | TRBJ2-5 | TRBV5-1 | - | TGCGCCAGCAGCTTGGGAAGGGAGACCCAGTACTTC | CASSLGRETQYF
TRBD1 | TRBJ2-5 | TRBV7-9 | - | TGTGCCAGCAGCTTAGACAGGGGCGGGGAGACCCAGTACTTC | CASSLDRGGETQYF
- | TRBJ2-5 | TRBV10-3 | - | TGTGCCATCAGCAGAGATGCTCTTAAAGAGACCCAGTACTTC | CAISRDALKETQYF
- | TRBJ2-3 | TRBV7-7 | - | TGTGCTACCCGGTCGGGTCCGCATTCCACAGATACGCAGTATTTT | CATRSGPHSTDTQYF
TRBD2 | TRBJ2-1 | TRBV7-7 | - | TGTGCTAGCAGCTTAGGGACTAGCGGGGATGAGCAGTTCTTC | CASSLGTSGDEQFF
- | TRBJ1-4 | TRBV29-1 | few | TGCAGCGCCCACTTCGGGGAAAAACTGTTTTTT | CSAHFGEKLFF
- | TRBJ1-2 | TRBV4-1 | once | TGCGCCAGCAGCCAAGGACAGGTAGCTAACTATGGCTACACCTTC | CASSQGQVANYGYTF
- | TRBJ1-2 | TRBV30 | - | TGTGCCTGGAGTGTAAGCCTGACACACGACTACACCTTC | CAWSVSLTHDYTF
- | TRBJ2-5 | TRBV6-5 | - | TGTGCCAGCAGTTACTCGTGGTCTTCTGGAGAGACCCAGTACTTC | CASSYSWSSGETQYF
- | TRBJ1-1 | TRBV15 | few | TGTGCCACCAGCAGCGGGGGTGACACTGAAGCTTTCTTT | CATSSGGDTEAFF
- | TRBJ2-7 | TRBV7-2 | - | TGTGCCAGCAGCTTAGACTTCTTAAGCTACGAGCAGTACTTC | CASSLDFLSYEQYF
- | TRBJ2-1 | TRBV9 | - | TGTGCCAGCAGCCCGGAGGGGGATGGCTACAATGAGCAGTTCTTC | CASSPEGDGYNEQFF
- | TRBJ1-6 | TRBV7-2 | once | TGTGCCAGCAGCGGCGGCGGGCATTATAATTCACCCCTCCACTTT | CASSGGGHYNSPLHF
- | TRBJ1-1 | TRBV25-1 | - | TGTGCCAGCAGTGGACAGGTCAGCACTGAAGCTTTCTTT | CASSGQVSTEAFF
- | TRBJ1-5 | TRBV12-5 | - | TGTGCTAGTGGAGGGCAGTTGAGCAATCAGCCCCAGCATTTT | CASGGQLSNQPQHF
- | TRBJ2-3 | TRBV25-1 | - | TGTGCCAGCAGTGAAGGCCAGATCGGAAGCGATACGCAGTATTTT | CASSEGQIGSDTQYF
TRBD2 | TRBJ2-3 | TRBV30 | - | TGTGCCTGGAGTGTAGGAGCGGGGGGGAGCACAGATACGCAGTATTTT | CAWSVGAGGSTDTQYF
- | TRBJ2-2 | TRBV2 | few | TGTGCCAGCAGTGAAGCGGGTTTCGGGGAGCTGTTTTTT | CASSEAGFGELFF
- | TRBJ2-2 | TRBV7-3 | few | TGTGCCAGCAGCTCCAACACCGGGGAGCTGTTTTTT | CASSSNTGELFF
- | TRBJ1-2 | TRBV6-5 | - | TGTGCCAGCAGAACCACAGTGGGCCTTGGCTACACCTTC | CASRTTVGLGYTF